This T cell receptor beta chain was retrieved from a study of T cells in tuberculosis. Study-wide context: Samples predate treatment or fall within its first 7 days.

This clone was counted a few times. Germline V gene data show CDR1 as SGHVS and CDR2 as FNYEAQ. This CDR3 contains 16 residues. Between the trimmed V and J ends, which lost 1 base and 2 bases, there was a span of 9 bases. Sequencing was performed with immunoSEQ multiplex PCR; in TCRdb, only in-frame clones are kept and a portion is missing. The table has 20,000 to 25,000 clones, 70% to 90% seen once. Described time point: new active TB diagnosis, blood taken before or within 7 days of starting treatment. This sequence originates from an adult with tuberculosis. The rearrangement links TRBV7-6 to TRBJ2-6; no definite D call. The sequencing used PBMCs, collected at tuberculosis diagnosis. CDR3 DNA sequence: TGTGCCAGCAGCTTAGTGGCACAGACTGGGGCCAACGTCCTGACTTTC. Translation gives CASSLVAQTGANVLTF. Looking up the rest from reference TRBV7-6 and TRBJ2-6 gives the full variable domain: GAGVSQSPRYKVTKRGQDVALRCDPISGHVSLYWYRQALGQGPEFLTYFNYEAQQDKSGLPNDRFSAERPEGSISTLTIQRTEQRDSAMYRCASSLVAQTGANVLTFGAGSRLTVL.